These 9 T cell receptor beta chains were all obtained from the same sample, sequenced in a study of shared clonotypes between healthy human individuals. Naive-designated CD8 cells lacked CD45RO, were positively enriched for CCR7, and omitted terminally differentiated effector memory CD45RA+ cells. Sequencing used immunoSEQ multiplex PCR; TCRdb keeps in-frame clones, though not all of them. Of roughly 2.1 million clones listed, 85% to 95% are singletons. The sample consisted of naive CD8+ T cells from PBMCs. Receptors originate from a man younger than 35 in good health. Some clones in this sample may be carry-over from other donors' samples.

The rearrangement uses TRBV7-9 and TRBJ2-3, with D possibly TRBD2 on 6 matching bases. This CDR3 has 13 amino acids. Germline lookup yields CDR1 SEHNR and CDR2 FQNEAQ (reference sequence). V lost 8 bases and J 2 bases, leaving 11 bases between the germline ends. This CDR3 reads CASSAGTTDTQYF. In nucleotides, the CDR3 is TGTGCCAGCTCGGCGGGAACCACAGATACGCAGTATTTT.

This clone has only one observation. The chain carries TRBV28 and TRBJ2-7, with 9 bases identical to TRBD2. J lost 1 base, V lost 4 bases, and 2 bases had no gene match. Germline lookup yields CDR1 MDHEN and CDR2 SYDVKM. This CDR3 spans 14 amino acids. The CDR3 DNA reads TGTGCCAGCAGTTGGAGCGGGAGGTCCTACGAGCAGTACTTC. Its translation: CASSWSGRSYEQYF. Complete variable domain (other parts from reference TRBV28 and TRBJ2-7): DVKVTQSSRYLVKRTGEKVFLECVQDMDHENMFWYRQDPGLGLRLIYFSYDVKMKEKGDIPEGYSVSREKKERFSLILESASTNQTSMYLCASSWSGRSYEQYFGPGTRLTVT.

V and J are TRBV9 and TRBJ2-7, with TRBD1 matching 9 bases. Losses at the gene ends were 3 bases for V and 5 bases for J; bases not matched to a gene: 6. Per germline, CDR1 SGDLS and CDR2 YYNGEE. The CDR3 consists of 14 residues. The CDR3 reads CASSGGDREDEQYF. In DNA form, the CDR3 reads TGTGCCAGCAGCGGGGGGGACAGGGAGGACGAGCAGTACTTC.

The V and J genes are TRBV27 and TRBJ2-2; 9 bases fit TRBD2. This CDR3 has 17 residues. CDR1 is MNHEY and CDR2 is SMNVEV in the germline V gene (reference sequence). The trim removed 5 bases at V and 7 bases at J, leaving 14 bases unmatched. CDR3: CASSLLAGSHEDGELFF. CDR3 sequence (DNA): TGTGCCAGCAGTCTTCTAGCGGGGTCGCACGAGGACGGGGAGCTGTTTTTT.

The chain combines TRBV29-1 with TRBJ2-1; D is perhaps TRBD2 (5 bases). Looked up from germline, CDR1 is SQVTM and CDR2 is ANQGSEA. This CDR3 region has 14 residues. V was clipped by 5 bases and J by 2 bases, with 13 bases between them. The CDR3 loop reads CSVYSVKTYNEQFF. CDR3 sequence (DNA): TGCAGCGTTTATAGCGTTAAGACCTACAATGAGCAGTTCTTC.

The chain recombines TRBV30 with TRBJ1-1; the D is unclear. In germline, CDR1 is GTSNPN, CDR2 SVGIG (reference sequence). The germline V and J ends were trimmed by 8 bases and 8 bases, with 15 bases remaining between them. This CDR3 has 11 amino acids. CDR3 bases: TGTGCCGGAGGATCCGGTGCCGAAGCTTTCTTT. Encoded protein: CAGGSGAEAFF.

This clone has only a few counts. The CDR3 bases are TGTGCCAGCAGCTTAGGGGGTTCACCCCTCCACTTT. This sequence encodes CASSLGGSPLHF. The chain links TRBV11-2 to TRBJ1-6, with D hard to call. Trimming shortened V by 1 base and J by 9 bases, and 4 bases separated the two germline ends. This CDR3 comprises 12 residues. Looked up from germline, CDR1 is SGHAT and CDR2 is FQNNGV. The full variable domain, in which reference TRBV11-2 and TRBJ1-6 provide the parts outside the CDR3, is EAGVAQSPRYKIIEKRQSVAFWCNPISGHATLYWYQQILGQGPKLLIQFQNNGVVDDSQLPKDRFSAERLKGVDSTLKIQPAKLEDSAVYLCASSLGGSPLHFGNGTRLTVT.

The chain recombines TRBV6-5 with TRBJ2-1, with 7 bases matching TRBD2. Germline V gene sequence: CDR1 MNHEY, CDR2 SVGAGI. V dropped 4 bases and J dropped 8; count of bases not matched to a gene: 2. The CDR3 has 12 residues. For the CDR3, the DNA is TGTGCCAGCAGTTCCCTAGCGGATGAGCAGTTCTTC. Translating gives CASSSLADEQFF.

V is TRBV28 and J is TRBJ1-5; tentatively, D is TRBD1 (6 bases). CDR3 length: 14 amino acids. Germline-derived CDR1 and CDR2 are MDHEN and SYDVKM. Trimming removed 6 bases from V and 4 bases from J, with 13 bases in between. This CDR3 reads CASRRTELNQPQHF. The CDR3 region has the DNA TGTGCCAGCAGGAGGACAGAACTAAATCAGCCCCAGCATTTT.